This TCR beta chain was obtained from a study of T cells in Graves' hyperthyroidism and ophthalmopathy. Germline V CDR1 and CDR2: DFQATT, SNEGSKA (reference sequence). CDR3 length equals 12 residues. Trimming at V came to 7 bases and at J to 6 bases, leaving 7 bases not matched to a gene. This clonotype was detected ten times or more. It was RNA transcripts that yielded the amplified TCR beta CDR3 regions. HTBI primers were used for first-round RT-PCR of the TCR CDR3. A single record per CDR3 protein comes from TCRdb applying MiXCR to the multiplex PCR reads. This sample has around 760,000 distinct CDR3 sequences, with roughly a third found just once.

The receptor was isolated from a woman between 40 and 50 years old with Graves' hyperthyroidism. Sequenced: blood. The chain recombines TRBV20-1 with TRBJ2-7; TRBD2 agrees at 9 bases. CDR3 loop: CSVARGGGEQYF. CDR3 coding DNA: TGCAGTGTAGCGCGGGGGGGTGGCGAGCAGTACTTC.